Sequencing of this T cell receptor beta chain was carried out in a study of T cell changes during pregnancy in multiple sclerosis. Data came from immunoSEQ multiplex PCR; TCRdb stores just in-frame clones and leaves some out. The table lists some 67,000 clones, roughly 94% of them singletons. The origin of this receptor is a female donor with multiple sclerosis, enrolled in a pregnancy study. Material: peripheral blood, obtained after pregnancy.

This chain's CDR3 is CASSVLATAGTEAFF. The CDR3 nucleotides read TGTGCCAGCAGTGTTCTAGCGACAGCGGGCACTGAAGCTTTCTTT. The V and J genes are TRBV2 and TRBJ1-1; D possibly corresponds to TRBD1 (5 bases). Germline loops: CDR1 SNHLY, CDR2 FYNNEI. V lost 4 bases, J lost 4 bases, and 16 bases lay in between. The CDR3 sequence is 15 residues long.